Listed below are T cell receptor beta chains from one sample, sequenced in a study of T cells after yellow fever vaccination. Using its own MiXCR run on the 5' RACE reads, TCRdb lists one record per CDR3 protein. In the table there are a few hundred thousand distinct CDR3 sequences, roughly 8.3% of which are singletons. The sequenced sample was PBMCs, obtained 35 to 50 days after the first yellow fever vaccination. The receptors derive from a man aged 18 to 30 who received the YFV17D yellow fever vaccine. Both conserved end residues are part of each CDR3. Each record gives: clone size, V gene, J gene, D gene, CDR3 protein, CDR3 DNA. D genes are given only for firm matches. A clone size is listed for some rows: how often the clone was seen (once, few, many), or a class if it is expanded.

abundance: few; v_gene: TRBV12-3/TRBV12-4; j_gene: TRBJ1-5; d_gene: TRBD1; CDR3aa: CASSTQGAGSQPQHF; CDR3nt: TGTGCCAGCAGCACCCAGGGGGCCGGGAGTCAGCCCCAGCATTTT
abundance: few; v_gene: TRBV5-1; j_gene: TRBJ2-2; d_gene: NA; CDR3aa: CASSDAQPGELFF; CDR3nt: TGCGCCAGCAGTGACGCGCAGCCCGGGGAGCTGTTTTTT
abundance: many; v_gene: TRBV4-3; j_gene: TRBJ1-6; d_gene: NA; CDR3aa: CASSQEPGTPLHF; CDR3nt: TGCGCCAGCAGCCAAGAGCCGGGGACACCCCTCCACTTT
abundance: NA; v_gene: TRBV5-1; j_gene: TRBJ2-5; d_gene: NA; CDR3aa: CASSLEASGKGTQYF; CDR3nt: TGCGCCAGCAGCTTGGAGGCCAGCGGCAAAGGGACCCAGTACTTC
abundance: few; v_gene: TRBV6-5; j_gene: TRBJ1-1; d_gene: TRBD1; CDR3aa: CASSYSGDREAFF; CDR3nt: TGTGCCAGCAGTTACTCTGGGGACAGGGAAGCTTTCTTT
abundance: NA; v_gene: TRBV10-3; j_gene: TRBJ1-6; d_gene: NA; CDR3aa: CAISESSIRAATQPSGLHF; CDR3nt: TGTGCCATCAGTGAGTCGAGTATAAGAGCCGCCACCCAGCCGTCCGGCCTCCACTTT
abundance: few; v_gene: TRBV19; j_gene: TRBJ1-2; d_gene: NA; CDR3aa: CASRPVVFLSVYGYTF; CDR3nt: NA
abundance: NA; v_gene: TRBV7-9; j_gene: TRBJ2-1; d_gene: NA; CDR3aa: CASSLALTANEQFF; CDR3nt: TGTGCCAGCAGCTTAGCCCTGACAGCCAATGAGCAGTTCTTC
abundance: few; v_gene: TRBV25-1; j_gene: TRBJ1-5; d_gene: NA; CDR3aa: CASSPQGLQPQHF; CDR3nt: TGTGCCAGCAGTCCTCAGGGGCTACAGCCCCAGCATTTT
abundance: few; v_gene: TRBV5-1; j_gene: TRBJ1-1; d_gene: TRBD1; CDR3aa: CASSVGQGGEAFF; CDR3nt: TGCGCCAGCAGCGTTGGACAGGGCGGAGAAGCTTTCTTT
abundance: few; v_gene: TRBV7-2; j_gene: TRBJ1-3; d_gene: NA; CDR3aa: CASSNRGSSGNTIYF; CDR3nt: TGTGCCAGCAGCAACCGGGGGAGCTCTGGAAACACCATATATTTT
abundance: many; v_gene: TRBV29-1; j_gene: TRBJ1-2; d_gene: NA; CDR3aa: CSVEAAGDYYGYTF; CDR3nt: TGCAGCGTTGAAGCGGCAGGGGATTACTATGGCTACACCTTC
abundance: NA; v_gene: TRBV6-5; j_gene: TRBJ1-2; d_gene: NA; CDR3aa: CATKREGYGYTF; CDR3nt: TGTGCCACCAAAAGGGAGGGATATGGCTACACCTTC
abundance: NA; v_gene: TRBV12-3/TRBV12-4; j_gene: TRBJ2-2; d_gene: NA; CDR3aa: CASSFWKGGTGELFF; CDR3nt: TGTGCCAGCAGTTTCTGGAAGGGGGGGACCGGGGAGCTGTTTTTT
abundance: NA; v_gene: TRBV20-1; j_gene: TRBJ2-1; d_gene: TRBD1; CDR3aa: CSALGTDYNEQFF; CDR3nt: TGCAGTGCACTGGGGACAGACTACAATGAGCAGTTCTTC
abundance: NA; v_gene: TRBV7-2; j_gene: TRBJ2-7; d_gene: NA; CDR3aa: CASSSSALQGSYEQYF; CDR3nt: TGTGCCAGCAGCTCGTCGGCCTTACAGGGAAGTTACGAGCAGTACTTC
abundance: few; v_gene: TRBV5-1; j_gene: TRBJ2-2; d_gene: NA; CDR3aa: CASQRVIGTGELFF; CDR3nt: TGCGCCAGTCAGAGGGTGATTGGCACCGGGGAGCTGTTTTTT
abundance: few; v_gene: TRBV20-1; j_gene: TRBJ2-5; d_gene: TRBD1; CDR3aa: CSARTGGETQYF; CDR3nt: TGCAGTGCCCGGACAGGGGGAGAGACCCAGTACTTC
abundance: few; v_gene: TRBV7-8; j_gene: TRBJ2-1; d_gene: NA; CDR3aa: CASSFLTNEQFF; CDR3nt: TGTGCCAGCAGCTTCCTCACGAATGAGCAGTTCTTC
abundance: few; v_gene: TRBV13; j_gene: TRBJ1-1; d_gene: NA; CDR3aa: CASSGEQAFTEAFF; CDR3nt: TGTGCCAGCAGCGGAGAACAGGCGTTCACTGAAGCTTTCTTT
abundance: many; v_gene: TRBV6-1; j_gene: TRBJ2-5; d_gene: TRBD2; CDR3aa: CASSELGGGGQETQYF; CDR3nt: TGTGCCAGCAGTGAACTCGGCGGGGGGGGGCAAGAGACCCAGTACTTC
abundance: NA; v_gene: TRBV5-6; j_gene: TRBJ2-7; d_gene: NA; CDR3aa: CASNYGRSTYEQYF; CDR3nt: TGTGCCAGCAACTATGGGAGGTCTACCTACGAGCAGTACTTC
abundance: many; v_gene: TRBV5-1; j_gene: TRBJ2-5; d_gene: NA; CDR3aa: CASSLDRGGQETQYF; CDR3nt: TGCGCCAGCAGCTTGGACAGGGGAGGACAAGAGACCCAGTACTTC
abundance: NA; v_gene: TRBV19; j_gene: TRBJ1-1; d_gene: NA; CDR3aa: CASSILGSTNTEAFF; CDR3nt: TGTGCCAGTAGTATCCTCGGGTCTACGAACACTGAAGCTTTCTTT
abundance: many; v_gene: TRBV5-1; j_gene: TRBJ1-1; d_gene: NA; CDR3aa: CASSLAIGTVTEAFF; CDR3nt: TGCGCCAGCAGCTTGGCTATAGGGACGGTGACTGAAGCTTTCTTT
abundance: NA; v_gene: TRBV7-2; j_gene: TRBJ2-5; d_gene: TRBD2; CDR3aa: CASSLDLAGVVQTQYF; CDR3nt: TGTGCCAGCAGCTTAGACCTAGCGGGGGTTGTACAGACCCAGTACTTC
abundance: NA; v_gene: TRBV19; j_gene: TRBJ2-1; d_gene: NA; CDR3aa: CASSLFQGASSYNEQFF; CDR3nt: TGTGCCAGTAGTCTCTTCCAAGGGGCGAGCTCCTACAATGAGCAGTTCTTC
abundance: few; v_gene: TRBV27; j_gene: TRBJ1-3; d_gene: NA; CDR3aa: CAITGTKALGNTIYF; CDR3nt: TGTGCTATTACCGGGACCAAAGCCCTAGGCAACACCATATATTTT
abundance: NA; v_gene: TRBV19; j_gene: TRBJ2-2; d_gene: NA; CDR3aa: CASKKYDKYITGELFF; CDR3nt: TGTGCCAGTAAGAAATATGACAAGTATATCACCGGGGAGCTGTTTTTT
abundance: few; v_gene: TRBV12-3/TRBV12-4; j_gene: TRBJ1-5; d_gene: NA; CDR3aa: CASRITGGQPQHF; CDR3nt: TGTGCCAGCAGGATAACCGGCGGGCAGCCCCAGCATTTT
abundance: NA; v_gene: TRBV23-1; j_gene: TRBJ2-7; d_gene: TRBD2; CDR3aa: CASERGGPSYEQYF; CDR3nt: TGCGCCAGCGAGCGGGGGGGGCCCTCCTACGAGCAGTACTTC
abundance: few; v_gene: TRBV18; j_gene: TRBJ2-7; d_gene: NA; CDR3aa: CASSPSEREQYF; CDR3nt: TGTGCCAGCTCACCATCAGAACGGGAGCAGTACTTC
abundance: NA; v_gene: TRBV29-1; j_gene: TRBJ2-3; d_gene: NA; CDR3aa: CSTHPLELADTQYF; CDR3nt: TGCAGCACTCACCCGTTAGAACTGGCAGATACGCAGTATTTT
abundance: NA; v_gene: TRBV5-1; j_gene: TRBJ2-5; d_gene: NA; CDR3aa: CASSPAIQETQYF; CDR3nt: TGCGCCAGCAGCCCCGCCATACAAGAGACCCAGTACTTC
abundance: NA; v_gene: TRBV4-3; j_gene: TRBJ1-2; d_gene: NA; CDR3aa: CASSPRSGFLLYGYTF; CDR3nt: TGCGCCAGCAGCCCGAGGTCGGGGTTCTTACTCTATGGCTACACCTTC
abundance: many; v_gene: TRBV28; j_gene: TRBJ2-1; d_gene: TRBD2; CDR3aa: CASTRGLGDEQFF; CDR3nt: TGTGCCAGCACCCGGGGACTAGGCGATGAGCAGTTCTTC